This TCR beta chain came from a study of OX40 agonist ivuxolimab in advanced cancers. Study-wide background: Dose-escalation cases comprised hepatocellular carcinoma, melanoma, renal cell or head and neck cancer.

The table came from immunoSEQ multiplex PCR; TCRdb's copy has only in-frame clones and leaves some out. The sample consists of some 89,000 clones, around 84% of them appearing once. Deletions cut 5 bases from V and 0 bases from J, with 19 bases between. The CDR3 runs 17 residues. CDR1 is SGHAT, CDR2 FQDESV, per germline (reference sequence). This sequence originates from an adult with an advanced solid tumor such as melanoma, head and neck, liver or kidney cancer. The chain combines TRBV11-1 with TRBJ1-1; D possibly corresponds to TRBD1 (5 bases). The starting material was CD4+ or CD8+ T cells sorted from blood, obtained in a trial of the OX40 agonist ivuxolimab. For the CDR3, the DNA is TGTGCCAGCAGCCCGTGGGTTGGAGGGGCCCTGAACACTGAAGCTTTCTTT. Residues: CASSPWVGGALNTEAFF.